This is a list of T cell receptor beta chains from one sample in a study of blood T cell repertoires in COVID-19. This table comes from immunoSEQ multiplex PCR, and its TCRdb copy is limited to in-frame clones, with some not included. The top ten clones hold 5% to 6% of a sample with approximately 51,000 clones, roughly nine tenths of them seen once. The sequencing input was peripheral blood. The receptors were gathered from a man aged 35 to 55 with active COVID-19. The conserved cysteine and the conserved F or W are not part of the CDR3 here.

>TRBV15
ATSRDLHAATNEKLF
>TRBV13
ASSPGIPGTEAF
>TRBV25-1
ASSLLLAGEAGELF
>TRBV24-1
ATSPYGHNEQF
>TRBV19
ASSIGNRGSGSGYT
>TRBV24-1
ATSESGTGGLNQPQH
>TRBV5-1
ASSLGGLAVNNEQF
>TRBV9
ASSVETRTEAF
>TRBV9
ASSQQGYNSPLH
>TRBV7-2
ASSLGAGGETDTQY
>TRBV3-1/TRBV3-2
ASSLLLGGRNYGYT
>TRBV19
ASSMDRGNEKLF
>TRBV28
ASSLFGRTGANTGELF
>TRBV12-2
ASRLTGTGGNQPQH
>TRBV9
ASSVASGRAGEQF
>TRBV5-1
ASSYSTDTQY
>TRBV14
ASSRTPGEENIQY
>TRBV9
ASSVVMRNHWQPQH
>TRBV28
AAARTGGYGYT
>TRBV19
ASSPLAGDNEQF
>TRBV7-9
ASSPQIAGQGNTIY
>TRBV10-1
ASSRQGAETQY
>TRBV29-1
SVGLAESYEQY
>TRBV28
ASSFSTGGYEKLF
>TRBV5-1
ASSLVAGGPADTQY
>TRBV6-5
ASSSFQGGQPQH
>TRBV29-1
SVDGLAGGPSQETQY
>TRBV27
ASRTRVGLASTDTQY
>TRBV27
ASSLSSRGTGELF
>TRBV28
ARDPRGDRGQAVPYEQY
>TRBV5-8
ASSLSWANSGANVLT
>TRBV12-3/TRBV12-4
ASSFGYSYEQY
>TRBV5-4
ASSLVLAGSQEQF
>TRBV10-1
ASSGQGEIKTQY
>TRBV7-3
ASSLRGGPTDTQY
>TRBV11-3
ASSLLVAGELF
>TRBV7-2
ASSLGGNSYEQY
>TRBV4-2
ASSPTQGVTGELF
>TRBV7-2
ASSPSRLQGSSGELF
>TRBV5-1
ASSLPGSNYGYT
>TRBV6-5
ASSYSGGGAGNEQY
>TRBV12-3/TRBV12-4
ASSLSGNTEAF
>TRBV18
ASSPRQGPSYGYT
>TRBV6-6
ASRGQGSPYEQY
>TRBV6-5
ASSKLTSNQPQH
>TRBV5-1
ASSLGARTGGTGELF
>TRBV5-1
ASSPRTLTGWAEAF
>TRBV9
ASSVDSGGAGNTIY
>TRBV28
ASGSLQGGYAPLH
>TRBV11-2
ASSSRMGAAQY
>TRBV30
AWSVRTNEKLF
>TRBV15
ATSRGGDGYGYT
>TRBV3-1/TRBV3-2
ASSQDRAGKETQY
>TRBV12-3/TRBV12-4
ASTVAGRETQY